This TCR beta chain stems from a study of cytomegalovirus exposure and HLA in healthy donors. Study-level results: According to a subsequent analysis, TCR clusters identified in the first cohort showed a tendency to co-occur across the 100 to 150 validation repertoires. The study recorded 150 to 200 TCR beta chains that were cytomegalovirus-associated.

About this clone: Its antigen is undetermined.

The protocol was immunoSEQ multiplex PCR, while the TCRdb copy is restricted to in-frame clones and leaves out a portion. The sample consists of 95,000 to 120,000 clones, about 94% of them appearing once. Input material: PBMCs. The TCR sequence derives from a woman aged 18-29 years in good health and CMV-seronegative.

CDR3 sequence (DNA): TGTGCCAGCAGCCAAGATAGCGGGGGGGGAAGCTCCTACGAGCAGTACTTC. Translated, it gives CASSQDSGGGSSYEQYF. The gene calls are TRBV4-2 and TRBJ2-7, with 11 bases lining up with TRBD2. V was clipped by 0 bases and J by 0 bases; unmatched bases: 4. Germline V gene data show CDR1 as LGHNA and CDR2 as YNFKEQ. The length of the CDR3 is 17 residues.